This paragraph covers one TCR beta chain sequence. Antigen unknown. These data originate in a study of T cell responses to AZD1222 COVID-19 vaccine. The CDR3 consists of 13 residues. Germline CDR1 reads SGDLS; CDR2 reads YYNGEE. The V end lost 0 bases, the J end lost 3 bases, and 4 bases lay between the germline ends. Overall study results and limits: Baseline antibody screening turned up just 6 or 7 seropositive AZD1222 recipients. Sampling captured repertoires only after the peak T cell response. Spike regions recognized by vaccine-associated CD4 TCRs spanned the protein, led by 160-218 and 743-854. Nearly half of the spike-specific TCRs reportedly recognize variant regions that carry no mutations.

Produced via immunoSEQ multiplex PCR; TCRdb's table is partial and in-frame only. The sample comprises around 150,000 clones, just under 95% of which are singletons, and approximately 6.8% rests with the top ten. Source: peripheral blood, taken 28 days after the second AZD1222 dose. The source of this sequence is an adult who received the AZD1222 COVID-19 vaccine. The rearrangement links TRBV9 to TRBJ1-3; the D is unclear. CDR3 bases: TGTGCCAGCAGCGTAGCTGATGGAAACACCATATATTTT. It codes for CASSVADGNTIYF.